These 9 T cell receptor beta chains came from one sample sequenced in a study of blood T cell repertoires in COVID-19. TCRdb's copy holds only in-frame clones and misses some; the assay was immunoSEQ multiplex PCR. The profile shows approximately 150,000 clones, 75% to 90% of them singletons. Sequencing used peripheral blood. The receptors stem from a human donor in a cohort sampled during active COVID-19.

The chain uses TRBV28 and TRBJ2-7, with 7 positions matching TRBD1. The CDR3 runs to 16 residues. The J segment lost 0 bases and the V segment lost 4 bases, leaving 9 bases of the junction unmatched. Germline loops: CDR1 MDHEN, CDR2 SYDVKM. Written as DNA, the CDR3 is TGTGCCAGCAGTTCGCCCGGGACAGTGAGCTCCTACGAGCAGTACTTC. Residues: CASSSPGTVSSYEQYF. Combining the CDR3 with reference TRBV28 and TRBJ2-7 gives the whole variable domain DVKVTQSSRYLVKRTGEKVFLECVQDMDHENMFWYRQDPGLGLRLIYFSYDVKMKEKGDIPEGYSVSREKKERFSLILESASTNQTSMYLCASSSPGTVSSYEQYFGPGTRLTVT.

The chain is built from TRBV4-2 and TRBJ1-1; D uncertain. There are 15 residues in the CDR3. V was pared by 0 bases and J by 2 bases, with 10 bases between. CDR1 is LGHNA and CDR2 is YNFKEQ in the germline V gene. In nucleotides, the CDR3 is TGTGCCAGCAGCCAAGAAGGCCAGACAAACACTGAAGCTTTCTTT. Its translation: CASSQEGQTNTEAFF.

In DNA, the CDR3 is TGTGCCAGCAGTTCCAACGGGAATCAGCCCCAGCATTTT. It encodes CASSSNGNQPQHF. The J gene is TRBJ1-5, the V gene TRBV12-3 or TRBV12-4, with unresolved D. The CDR3 consists of 13 residues. V dropped 4 bases and J dropped 4 bases, with 8 bases sitting between them.

The genes are TRBV29-1 and TRBJ2-3, with D perhaps TRBD2 (6 bases). V was shortened by 3 bases and J by 4 bases, with 11 bases between the two germline ends. The CDR3 consists of 13 residues. Germline-derived CDR1 and CDR2 are SQVTM and ANQGSEA. As DNA, the CDR3 is TGCAGCGTTGATATCGGGAGAGCAGATACGCAGTATTTT. Translation gives CSVDIGRADTQYF.

V and J are TRBV5-1 and TRBJ2-7; the match to TRBD2 covers 8 bases. The germline CDR1 and CDR2 sequences are SGHRS and YFSETQ. This CDR3 region has 15 residues. Trimming removed 4 bases from V and 4 bases from J; junction bases left unmatched: 10. The CDR3 sequence: CASSLQGTSAYEQYF. The CDR3, as DNA: TGCGCCAGCAGCCTCCAGGGGACTAGTGCGTACGAGCAGTACTTC.

The chain employs TRBV4-2 and TRBJ1-2; D perhaps matches TRBD1 (6 bases). Germline loops: CDR1 LGHNA, CDR2 YNFKEQ. The CDR3 consists of 13 residues. V was pared by 4 bases and J by 8 bases, with 14 bases between. This CDR3 is CASSLGRGEGYTF. The CDR3 DNA follows: TGTGCCAGCAGCCTGGGCAGGGGTGAAGGCTACACCTTC.

This clone has more than one count but fewer than ten. The chain combines TRBV24-1 with TRBJ2-2; D possibly corresponds to TRBD1 (6 bases). The germline gives CDR1 KGHDR, CDR2 SFDVKD. This CDR3 is 17 amino acids long. V dropped 12 bases and J dropped 3 bases, with 25 bases sitting between them. CDR3 sequence: CAPKRAPTGGDTGELFF. DNA for the CDR3: TGTGCCCCCAAGAGAGCACCGACAGGTGGGGACACCGGGGAGCTGTTTTTT.

The chain joins TRBV11-1 to TRBJ2-1, with a possible D match to TRBD2 (6 bases). Germline CDR1 is SGHAT and CDR2 is FQDESV (reference sequence). The V gene lost 3 bases and the J gene lost 1 base, with 13 bases spanning the gap. There are 16 residues in the CDR3. CDR3 in amino acids: CASSFSTSSSYNEQFF. Here the CDR3 DNA reads TGTGCCAGCAGCTTCAGTACTAGCTCTTCCTACAATGAGCAGTTCTTC.

This chain connects TRBV7-2 to TRBJ1-2; D is perhaps TRBD1 (6 bases). CDR1 SGHTA and CDR2 FQGNSA come from the germline V gene. V lost 5 bases, J lost 7 bases, and 23 bases lay in between. The CDR3 runs to 16 residues. The CDR3 is CASSPIPPSKGGGYTF. For the CDR3, the DNA is TGTGCCAGCAGCCCCATTCCCCCCAGCAAAGGGGGTGGCTACACCTTC.